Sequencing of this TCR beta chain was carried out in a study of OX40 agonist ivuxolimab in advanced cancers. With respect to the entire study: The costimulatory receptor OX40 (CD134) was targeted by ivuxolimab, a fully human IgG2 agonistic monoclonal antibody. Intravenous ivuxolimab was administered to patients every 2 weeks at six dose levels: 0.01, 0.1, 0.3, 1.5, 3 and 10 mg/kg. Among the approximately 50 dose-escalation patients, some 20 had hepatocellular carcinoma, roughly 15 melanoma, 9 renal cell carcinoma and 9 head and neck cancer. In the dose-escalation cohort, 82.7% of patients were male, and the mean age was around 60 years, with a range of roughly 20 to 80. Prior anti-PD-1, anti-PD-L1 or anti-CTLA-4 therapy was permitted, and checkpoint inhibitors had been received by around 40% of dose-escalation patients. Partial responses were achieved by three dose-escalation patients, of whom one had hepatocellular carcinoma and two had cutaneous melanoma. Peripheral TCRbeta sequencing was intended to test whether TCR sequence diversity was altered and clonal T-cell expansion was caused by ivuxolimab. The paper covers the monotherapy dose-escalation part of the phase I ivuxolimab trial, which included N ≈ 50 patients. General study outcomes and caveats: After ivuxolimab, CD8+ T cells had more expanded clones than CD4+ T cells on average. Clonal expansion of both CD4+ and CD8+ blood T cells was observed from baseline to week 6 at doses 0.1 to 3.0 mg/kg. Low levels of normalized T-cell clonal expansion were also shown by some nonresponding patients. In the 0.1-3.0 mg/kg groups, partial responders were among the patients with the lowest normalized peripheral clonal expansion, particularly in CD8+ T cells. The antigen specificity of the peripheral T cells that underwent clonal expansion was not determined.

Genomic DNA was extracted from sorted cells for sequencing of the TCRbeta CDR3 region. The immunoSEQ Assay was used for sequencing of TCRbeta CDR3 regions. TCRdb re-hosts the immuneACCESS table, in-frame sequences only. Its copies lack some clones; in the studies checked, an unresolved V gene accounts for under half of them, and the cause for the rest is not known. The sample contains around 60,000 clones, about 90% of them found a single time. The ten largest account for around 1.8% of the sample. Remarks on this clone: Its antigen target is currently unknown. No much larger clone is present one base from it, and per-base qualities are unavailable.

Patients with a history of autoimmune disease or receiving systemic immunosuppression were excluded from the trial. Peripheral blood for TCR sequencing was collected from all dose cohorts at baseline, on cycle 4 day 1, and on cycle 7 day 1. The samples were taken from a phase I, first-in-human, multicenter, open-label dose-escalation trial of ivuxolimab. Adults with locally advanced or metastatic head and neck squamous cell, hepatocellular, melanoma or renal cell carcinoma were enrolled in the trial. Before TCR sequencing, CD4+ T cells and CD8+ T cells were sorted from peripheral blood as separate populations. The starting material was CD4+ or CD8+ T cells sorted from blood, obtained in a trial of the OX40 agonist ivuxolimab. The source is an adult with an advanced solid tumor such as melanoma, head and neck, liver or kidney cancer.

The DNA sequence is as follows: TGCGCCAGCAGCCCCCAGGCGTCGAACACCGGGGAGCTGTTTTTT. It codes for CASSPQASNTGELFF. Here the chain combines TRBV4-3 and TRBJ2-2; the D gene assignment is ambiguous. V is clipped by 4 bases and J by 0 bases, and the sequence between their germline boundaries is 9 bases long. CDR1 LGHNA and CDR2 YSLEER are derived from the germline V gene. From its cysteine to its phenylalanine, the CDR3 spans 15 amino acids. Here the CDR3 DNA is all that survives: 45 bases in frame from base 1.